This TCR beta chain was observed in a study of T cell responses to AZD1222 COVID-19 vaccine. Findings and limits, study-wide: Clonal diversity was possibly underestimated; the donors were predominantly white British and more often female. Among AZD1222 vaccinees, only 5 to 7 were seropositive at baseline. Breadth and depth of Spike-specific TCRs rose after two AZD1222 doses.

Germline-derived CDR1 and CDR2 are LNHDA and SQIVND (reference sequence). This CDR3 is 16 amino acids long. The V gene end was trimmed by 4 bases and the J gene end by 2 bases; junction bases not matched to a gene: 5. Concerning this clone: What it binds is not known.

The repertoire was sequenced with immunoSEQ multiplex PCR; TCRdb's copy has only in-frame clones and lacks some. The table includes about 110,000 clones, about 82% detected once. The specimen was peripheral blood, collected on day 0 of AZD1222 vaccination. The V gene is TRBV19, the J gene TRBJ1-3; 10 positions agree with TRBD1. The receptor was isolated from an adult in good health. This chain's CDR3 is CASSSPGTGAGNTIYF. Here the CDR3 DNA reads TGTGCCAGTAGTAGCCCCGGGACAGGGGCTGGAAACACCATATATTTT. Variable domain in full (rest from reference TRBV19 and TRBJ1-3): DGGITQSPKYLFRKEGQNVTLSCEQNLNHDAMYWYRQDPGQGLRLIYYSQIVNDFQKGDIAEGYSVSREKKESFPLTVTSAQKNPTAFYLCASSSPGTGAGNTIYFGEGSWLTVV.